The sample holds a few counts of the clone carrying this T cell receptor (beta chain). No antigen is known for it. After removal of 7 bases from V and 11 bases from J, the junction contained 13 bases not matched to a gene. The CDR3 is 14 residues long. Germline-derived CDR1 and CDR2 are LNHNV and YYDKDF (reference sequence). The data derive from a study of beta chain features in type 1 diabetes. Whole-study results and caveats: The influence of HLA type on TCRB rearrangement stayed undetermined. Shortening that was moderate but significant affected the TCRB CDR3s of Type 1 diabetes patients in all four CD4+ subsets.

Of the isolated RNA, all was reverse transcribed, and so the sequenced material was expressed TCRB transcripts. Some clones are missing from TCRdb's copy, which holds only in-frame ones; the method was immunoSEQ multiplex PCR. The table includes 900,000 or so clones, roughly a sixth detected once. This rearrangement joins TRBV15 to TRBJ2-1, with 8 bases that match TRBD2. Sequencing input: naive CD4+ T cells from blood. This TCR derives from a woman between 18 and 29 years old in good health. Here the CDR3 DNA reads TGTGCCACCACCCATACTAGCGGAAAGGCCCAGCAGTTCTTC. It codes for CATTHTSGKAQQFF.